This TCR beta chain stems from a study of blood T cell repertoires in COVID-19. Overall study: Donors in the United States, Italy and Spain gave samples during acute or convalescent COVID-19. Sources were T cells, B-cell-depleted T cells, or PBMCs; the material itself was cDNA or gDNA.

This clone was found many times. In the authors' workflow: Reference gene primer amplification yielded estimated nucleated cell counts. The protocol was immunoSEQ multiplex PCR, while the TCRdb copy is restricted to in-frame clones and leaves out a portion. V and J calls and clone size come straight from that table; D and trimming were deduced from the DNA. Of more than 65,000 clones listed, approximately 75% are singletons. Germline CDR1 is MNHEY and CDR2 is SVGEGT. This CDR3 contains 12 residues. V was cut by 2 bases and J by 7 bases, with 6 bases left in between. The sample consisted of peripheral blood. This chain connects TRBV6-2 or TRBV6-3 to TRBJ2-4; D remains ambiguous. This clonotype was obtained from a woman aged 55-70 years with acute or convalescent COVID-19. CDR3 in DNA: TGTGCCAGCAGTTACGACGGGAACATTCAGTACTTC. The encoded protein is CASSYDGNIQYF.